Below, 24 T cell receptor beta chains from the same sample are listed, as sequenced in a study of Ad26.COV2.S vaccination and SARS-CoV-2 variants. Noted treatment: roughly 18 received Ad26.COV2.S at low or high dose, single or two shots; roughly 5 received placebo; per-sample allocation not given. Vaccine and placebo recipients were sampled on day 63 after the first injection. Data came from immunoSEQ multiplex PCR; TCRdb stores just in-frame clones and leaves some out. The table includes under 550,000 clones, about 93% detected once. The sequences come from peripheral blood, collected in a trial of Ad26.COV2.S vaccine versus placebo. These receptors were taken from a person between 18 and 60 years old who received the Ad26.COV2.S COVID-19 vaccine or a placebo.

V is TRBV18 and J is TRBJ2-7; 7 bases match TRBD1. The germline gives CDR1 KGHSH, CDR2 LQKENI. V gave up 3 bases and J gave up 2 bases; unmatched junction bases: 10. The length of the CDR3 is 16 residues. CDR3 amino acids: CASSPRSVTGTYEQYF. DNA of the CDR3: TGTGCCAGCTCACCCCGTTCTGTGACAGGGACCTACGAGCAGTACTTC.

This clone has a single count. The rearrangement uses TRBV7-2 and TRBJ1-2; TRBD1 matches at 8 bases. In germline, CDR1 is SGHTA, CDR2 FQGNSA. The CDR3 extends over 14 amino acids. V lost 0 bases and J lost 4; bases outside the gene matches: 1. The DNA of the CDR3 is TGTGCCAGCAGCTTAGCCGACAGGGGCTATGGCTACACCTTC. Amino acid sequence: CASSLADRGYGYTF.

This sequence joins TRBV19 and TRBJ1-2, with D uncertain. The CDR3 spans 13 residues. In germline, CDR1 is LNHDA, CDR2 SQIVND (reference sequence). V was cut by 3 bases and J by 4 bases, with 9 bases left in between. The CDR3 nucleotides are TGTGCCAGTAGTATTCCAGGCCCCTATGGCTACACCTTC. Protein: CASSIPGPYGYTF.

CDR3 sequence (DNA): TGTGCCAGCGGGCGGACAGCCATGAACACTGAAGCTTTCTTT. Translation gives CASGRTAMNTEAFF. J is TRBJ1-1 and V is TRBV9; tentative D call: TRBD1 (6 bases). In germline, CDR1 is SGDLS, CDR2 YYNGEE. V lost 7 bases and J lost 0, with 13 bases in between. CDR3 length equals 14 residues.

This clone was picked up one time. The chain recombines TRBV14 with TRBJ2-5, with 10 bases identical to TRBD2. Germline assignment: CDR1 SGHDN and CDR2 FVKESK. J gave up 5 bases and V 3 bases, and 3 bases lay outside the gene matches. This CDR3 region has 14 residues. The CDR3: CASSQLAGAETQYF. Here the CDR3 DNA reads TGTGCCAGCAGCCAGCTAGCGGGAGCGGAGACCCAGTACTTC.

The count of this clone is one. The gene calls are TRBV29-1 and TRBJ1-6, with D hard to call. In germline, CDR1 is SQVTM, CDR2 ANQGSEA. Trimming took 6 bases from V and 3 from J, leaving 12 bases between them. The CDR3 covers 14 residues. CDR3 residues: CSVTVGGYNSPLHF. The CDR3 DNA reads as TGCAGCGTGACTGTGGGAGGCTATAATTCACCCCTCCACTTT.

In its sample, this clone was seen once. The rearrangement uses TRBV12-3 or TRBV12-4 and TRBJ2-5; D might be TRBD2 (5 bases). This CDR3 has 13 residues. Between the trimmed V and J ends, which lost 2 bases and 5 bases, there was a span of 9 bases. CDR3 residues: CASSLWVAETQYF. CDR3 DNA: TGTGCCAGCAGTTTATGGGTAGCGGAGACCCAGTACTTC.

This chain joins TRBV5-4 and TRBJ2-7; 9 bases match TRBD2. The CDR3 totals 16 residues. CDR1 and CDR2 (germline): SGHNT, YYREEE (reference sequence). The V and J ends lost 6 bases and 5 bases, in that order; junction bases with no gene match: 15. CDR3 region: CASKTTGLAGTHEQYF. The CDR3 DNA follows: TGTGCCAGCAAAACGACCGGGCTAGCGGGAACGCACGAGCAGTACTTC.

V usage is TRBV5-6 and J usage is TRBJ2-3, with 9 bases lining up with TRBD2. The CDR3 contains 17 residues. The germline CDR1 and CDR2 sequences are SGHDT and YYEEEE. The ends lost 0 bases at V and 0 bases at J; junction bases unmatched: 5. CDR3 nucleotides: TGTGCCAGCAGCTTGGCCCTCACTAGCGGGAGCACAGATACGCAGTATTTT. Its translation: CASSLALTSGSTDTQYF.

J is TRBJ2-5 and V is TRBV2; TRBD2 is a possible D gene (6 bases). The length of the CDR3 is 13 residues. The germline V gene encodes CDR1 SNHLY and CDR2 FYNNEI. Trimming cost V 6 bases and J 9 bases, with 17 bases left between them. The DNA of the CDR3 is TGTGCCAGCAGCGCGGGACGGTCAGTCTCCCAGTACTTC. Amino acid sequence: CASSAGRSVSQYF.

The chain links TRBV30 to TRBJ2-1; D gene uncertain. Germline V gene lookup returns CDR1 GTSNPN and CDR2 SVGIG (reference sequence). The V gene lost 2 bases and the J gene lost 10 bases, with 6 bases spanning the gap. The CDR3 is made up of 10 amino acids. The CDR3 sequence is CAWSTAEQFF. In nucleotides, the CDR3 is TGTGCCTGGAGTACAGCAGAGCAGTTCTTC.

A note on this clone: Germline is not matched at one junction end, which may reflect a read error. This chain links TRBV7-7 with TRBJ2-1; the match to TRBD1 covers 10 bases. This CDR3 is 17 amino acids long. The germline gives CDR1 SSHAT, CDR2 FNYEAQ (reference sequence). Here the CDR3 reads CASSLGPRDRGNNEQFF. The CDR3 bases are TGTGCTAGCAGCTTAGGCCCCCGGGACAGGGGAAACAATGAGCAGTTCTTC.

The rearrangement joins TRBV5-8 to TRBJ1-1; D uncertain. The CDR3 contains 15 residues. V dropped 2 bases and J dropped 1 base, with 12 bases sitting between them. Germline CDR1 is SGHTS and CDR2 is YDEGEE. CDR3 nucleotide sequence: TGTGCCAGCAGCTTTCGAGGGCGGGGGAACACTGAAGCTTTCTTT. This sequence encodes CASSFRGRGNTEAFF. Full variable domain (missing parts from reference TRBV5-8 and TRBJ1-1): EAGVTQSPTHLIKTRGQQATLRCSPISGHTSVYWYQQALGLGLQFLLWYDEGEERNRGNFPPRFSGRQFPNYSSELNVNALELEDSALYLCASSFRGRGNTEAFFGQGTRLTVV.

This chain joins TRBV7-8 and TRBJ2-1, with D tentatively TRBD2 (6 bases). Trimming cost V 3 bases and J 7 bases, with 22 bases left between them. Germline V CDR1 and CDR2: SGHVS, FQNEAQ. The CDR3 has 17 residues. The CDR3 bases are TGTGCCAGCAGCTTTGTTTTCGGGAGTAGCCAACGGAATGAGCAGTTCTTC. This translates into CASSFVFGSSQRNEQFF.

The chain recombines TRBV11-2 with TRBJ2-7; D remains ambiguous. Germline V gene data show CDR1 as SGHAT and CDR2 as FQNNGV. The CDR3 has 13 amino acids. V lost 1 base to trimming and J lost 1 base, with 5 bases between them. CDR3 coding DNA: TGTGCCAGCAGCTTAGCCGGGTCCTACGAGCAGTACTTC. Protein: CASSLAGSYEQYF.

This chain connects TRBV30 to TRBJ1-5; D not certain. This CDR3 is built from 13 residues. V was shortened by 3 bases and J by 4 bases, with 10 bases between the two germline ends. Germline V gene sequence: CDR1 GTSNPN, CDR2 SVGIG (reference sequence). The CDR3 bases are TGTGCCTGGAGCCTGGACGGAAATCAGCCCCAGCATTTT. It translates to CAWSLDGNQPQHF.

CDR3 DNA: TGTGCCAGCAAGAAAAGCGGGGCGTCGGCCGGGGAGCTGTTTTTT. Amino acids: CASKKSGASAGELFF. This sequence joins TRBV6-6 and TRBJ2-2; 7 bases agree with TRBD2. This CDR3 has 15 amino acids. Trimming took 7 bases from V and 6 from J; bases not matched to a gene: 11. Germline CDR1 MNHNY, CDR2 SVGAGI (reference sequence).

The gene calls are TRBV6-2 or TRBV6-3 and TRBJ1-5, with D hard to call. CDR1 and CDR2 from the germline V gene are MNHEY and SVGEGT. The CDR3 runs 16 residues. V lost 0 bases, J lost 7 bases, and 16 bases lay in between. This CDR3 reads CASSYSIGDGLQPQHF. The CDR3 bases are TGTGCCAGCAGTTACTCTATCGGGGATGGGCTCCAGCCCCAGCATTTT.

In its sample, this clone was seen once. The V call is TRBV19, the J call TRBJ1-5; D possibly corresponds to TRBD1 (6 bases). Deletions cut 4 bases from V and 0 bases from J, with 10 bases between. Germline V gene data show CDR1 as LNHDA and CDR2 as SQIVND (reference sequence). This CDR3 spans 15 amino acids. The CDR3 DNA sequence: TGTGCCAGTAGTAACACAGGGTATAGCAATCAGCCCCAGCATTTT. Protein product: CASSNTGYSNQPQHF.

CDR3 nucleotides: TGTGCCAGCAGTTACGCCGCCAGGGACTACGAGCAGTACTTC. The encoded protein is CASSYAARDYEQYF. V is TRBV6-2 or TRBV6-3 and J is TRBJ2-7; maybe TRBD1 (5 bases). CDR3 size: 14 residues. The germline V gene has CDR1 MNHEY and CDR2 SVGEGT. With 2 bases removed from V and 3 bases from J, the gap between germline ends came to 11 bases.

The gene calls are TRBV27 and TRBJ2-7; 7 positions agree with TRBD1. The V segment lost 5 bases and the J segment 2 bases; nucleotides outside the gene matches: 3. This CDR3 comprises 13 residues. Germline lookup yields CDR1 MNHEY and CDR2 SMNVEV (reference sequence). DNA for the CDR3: TGTGCCAGCAGTCCGGGACAGCCCTACGAGCAGTACTTC. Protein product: CASSPGQPYEQYF.

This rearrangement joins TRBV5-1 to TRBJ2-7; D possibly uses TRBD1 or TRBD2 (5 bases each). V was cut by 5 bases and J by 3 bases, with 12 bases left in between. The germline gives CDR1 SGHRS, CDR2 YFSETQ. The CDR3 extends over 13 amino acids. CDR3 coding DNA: TGCGCCAGCAGGGGGACCACCGGCTACGAGCAGTACTTC. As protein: CASRGTTGYEQYF.

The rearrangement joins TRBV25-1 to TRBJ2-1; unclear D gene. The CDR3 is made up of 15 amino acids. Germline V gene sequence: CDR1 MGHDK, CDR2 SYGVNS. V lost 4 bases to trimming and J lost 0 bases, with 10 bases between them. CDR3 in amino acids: CASSVLSGSYNEQFF. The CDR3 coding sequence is TGTGCCAGCAGTGTCCTATCGGGCTCCTACAATGAGCAGTTCTTC.

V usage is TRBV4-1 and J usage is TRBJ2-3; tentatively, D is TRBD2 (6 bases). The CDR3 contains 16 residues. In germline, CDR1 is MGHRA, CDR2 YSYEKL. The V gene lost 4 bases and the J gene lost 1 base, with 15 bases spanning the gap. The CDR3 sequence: CASSLAHRRGTDTQYF. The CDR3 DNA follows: TGCGCCAGCAGCCTAGCGCACAGGAGGGGCACAGATACGCAGTATTTT.